This entry features one TCR beta chain sequence. Its cognate antigen is unknown. The CDR3 length is 16 residues. Per germline, CDR1 LGHNA and CDR2 YSLEER. The trim removed 4 bases at V and 4 bases at J, leaving 6 bases unmatched. TCRdb's table, derived via immunoSEQ multiplex PCR, lists solely in-frame clones and lacks some. The sample lists about 89,000 clones, around 89% seen once, with 3% to 4% in the top ten. This specimen belongs to a study of identifying expanded T cells in peripheral blood. Broader study findings: Differentially abundant clones: roughly 1.2 between replicates, about 15 at roughly 2 weeks, over 18 at four. Variance in clone template counts between approximately two-week samples significantly increased with total template count across all healthy donors.

Collection occurred without any documented infections or immune events in donors. Sequencing input: blood. This sequence joins TRBV4-3 and TRBJ2-3; 12 bases align to TRBD1. The sequence was collected from a person between 18 and 70 years old in good health. The CDR3 nucleotides are TGCGCCAGCAGCCCAACCGGGACAGGGGGCTCAGATACGCAGTATTTT. Translated, it gives CASSPTGTGGSDTQYF.